The T cell receptor beta chain described here comes from a study of siplizumab effects on memory and regulatory T cells. This table comes from immunoSEQ multiplex PCR, and its TCRdb copy is limited to in-frame clones, with some not included. The sample has fewer than 45,000 clones, 89% seen once. Material: naive CD4+ T cells sorted from blood. The sequence derives from a human donor in good health.

The CDR3 DNA sequence: TGTGCCAGTAGTATAAGGTTTGGGCAGCTCACAGATACGCAGTATTTT. Its protein product is CASSIRFGQLTDTQYF. The chain links TRBV19 to TRBJ2-3; no definite D call. Looked up from germline, CDR1 is LNHDA and CDR2 is SQIVND (reference sequence). V was clipped by 2 bases and J by 2 bases, with 14 bases between them. This CDR3 is built from 16 residues. Variable domain in full (rest from reference TRBV19 and TRBJ2-3): DGGITQSPKYLFRKEGQNVTLSCEQNLNHDAMYWYRQDPGQGLRLIYYSQIVNDFQKGDIAEGYSVSREKKESFPLTVTSAQKNPTAFYLCASSIRFGQLTDTQYFGPGTRLTVL.